The present T cell receptor beta chain was sequenced within a study of blood T cell repertoires in COVID-19. Study-level information: The United States, Italy and Spain supplied acute and convalescent COVID-19 samples.

V lost 6 bases and J 7 bases, leaving 19 bases between the germline ends. CDR1 and CDR2 (germline): SGHTA, FQGNSA. The CDR3 spans 15 residues. Assay: immunoSEQ multiplex PCR; the TCRdb copy retains only in-frame clones and omits some. Of some 200,000 clones detected, over 75% appear once; the ten largest clones hold about 10%. Participants were aged roughly 18 to 90 years, lived in around 25 US areas, and enrolled virtually. The rearrangement joins TRBV7-2 to TRBJ1-5; possibly TRBD1 for D (6 bases). Sample: PBMCs or T cells enriched from blood (not recorded which). The TCR sequence derives from a man aged 35-49 years who had recovered from COVID-19. The CDR3 region is CASSWDTLSAQPQHF. The DNA for the CDR3 is TGTGCCAGCAGTTGGGACACCCTTAGCGCCCAGCCCCAGCATTTT. Full variable domain (missing parts from reference TRBV7-2 and TRBJ1-5): GAGVSQSPSNKVTEKGKDVELRCDPISGHTALYWYRQSLGQGLEFLIYFQGNSAPDKSGLPSDRFSAERTGGSVSTLTIQRTQQEDSAVYLCASSWDTLSAQPQHFGDGTRLSIL.